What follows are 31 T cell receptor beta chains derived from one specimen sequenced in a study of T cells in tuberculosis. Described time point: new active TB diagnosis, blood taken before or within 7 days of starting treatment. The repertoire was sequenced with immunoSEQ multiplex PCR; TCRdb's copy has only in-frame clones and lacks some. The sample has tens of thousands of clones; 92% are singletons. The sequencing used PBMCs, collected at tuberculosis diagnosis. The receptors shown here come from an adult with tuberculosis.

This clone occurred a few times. The CDR3 is CASSFLGAQGYTF. DNA of the CDR3: TGTGCCAGCAGTTTCCTTGGGGCGCAAGGCTACACCTTC. V gene TRBV27 combines with J gene TRBJ1-2, with D maybe TRBD1 (5 bases). V was cut by 3 bases and J by 8 bases, with 13 bases left in between. The CDR3 covers 13 residues. From germline, CDR1 is MNHEY and CDR2 SMNVEV (reference sequence).

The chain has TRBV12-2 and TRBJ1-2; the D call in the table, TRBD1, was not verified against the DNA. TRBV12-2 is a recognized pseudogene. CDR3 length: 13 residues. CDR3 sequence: CASRPAQNYGYTF. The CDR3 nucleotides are TGTGCAAGTCGCCCCGCACAAAACTATGGCTACACCTTC.

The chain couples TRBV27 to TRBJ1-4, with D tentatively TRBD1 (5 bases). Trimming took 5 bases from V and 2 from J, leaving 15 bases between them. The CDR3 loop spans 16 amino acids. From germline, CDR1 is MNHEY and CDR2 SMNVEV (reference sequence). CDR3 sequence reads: CASSPDTLGTNEKLFF. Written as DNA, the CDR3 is TGTGCCAGCAGTCCGGACACTCTGGGTACTAATGAAAAACTGTTTTTT. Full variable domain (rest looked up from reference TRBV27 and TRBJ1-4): EAQVTQNPRYLITVTGKKLTVTCSQNMNHEYMSWYRQDPGLGLRQIYYSMNVEVTDKGDVPEGYKVSRKEKRNFPLILESPSPNQTSLYFCASSPDTLGTNEKLFFGSGTQLSVL.

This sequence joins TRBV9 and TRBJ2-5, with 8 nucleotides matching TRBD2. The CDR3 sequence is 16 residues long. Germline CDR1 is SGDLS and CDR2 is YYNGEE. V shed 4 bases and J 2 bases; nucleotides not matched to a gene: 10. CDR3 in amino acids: CASSLSGVGIQETQYF. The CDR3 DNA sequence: TGTGCCAGCAGCCTTAGCGGGGTGGGGATACAAGAGACCCAGTACTTC. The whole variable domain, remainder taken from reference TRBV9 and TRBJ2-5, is DSGVTQTPKHLITATGQRVTLRCSPRSGDLSVYWYQQSLDQGLQFLIQYYNGEERAKGNILERFSAQQFPDLHSELNLSSLELGDSALYFCASSLSGVGIQETQYFGPGTRLLVL.

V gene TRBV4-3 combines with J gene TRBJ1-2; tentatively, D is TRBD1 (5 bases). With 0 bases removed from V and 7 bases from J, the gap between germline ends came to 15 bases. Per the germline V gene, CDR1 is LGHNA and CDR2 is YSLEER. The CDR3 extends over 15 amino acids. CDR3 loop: CASSQDLSGNGGYTF. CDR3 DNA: TGCGCCAGCAGCCAAGATTTGTCAGGGAATGGTGGCTACACCTTC.

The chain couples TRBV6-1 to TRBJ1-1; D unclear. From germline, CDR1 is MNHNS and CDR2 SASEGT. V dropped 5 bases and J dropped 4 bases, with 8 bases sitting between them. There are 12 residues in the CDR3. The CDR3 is CASSFGLTEAFF. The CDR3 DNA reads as TGTGCCAGCAGTTTTGGGCTCACTGAAGCTTTCTTT.

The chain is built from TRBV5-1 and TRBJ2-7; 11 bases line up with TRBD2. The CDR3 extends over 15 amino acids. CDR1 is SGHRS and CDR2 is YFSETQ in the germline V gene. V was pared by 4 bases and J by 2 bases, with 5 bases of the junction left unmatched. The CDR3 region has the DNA TGCGCCAGCAGCCGTACTAGCGGGGGTACCTACGAGCAGTACTTC. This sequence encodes CASSRTSGGTYEQYF.

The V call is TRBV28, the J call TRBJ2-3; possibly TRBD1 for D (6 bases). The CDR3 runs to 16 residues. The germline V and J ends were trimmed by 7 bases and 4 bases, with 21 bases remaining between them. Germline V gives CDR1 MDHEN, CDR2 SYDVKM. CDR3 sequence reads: CASIVRPGGGADTQYF. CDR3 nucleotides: TGTGCCAGCATTGTCCGCCCTGGGGGCGGAGCAGATACGCAGTATTTT.

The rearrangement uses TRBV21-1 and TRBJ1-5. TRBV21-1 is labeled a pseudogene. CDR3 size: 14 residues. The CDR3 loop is CASSILPSNQPQHF. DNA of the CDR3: TGTGCCAGCAGCATCCTTCCCAGCAATCAGCCCCAGCATTTT.

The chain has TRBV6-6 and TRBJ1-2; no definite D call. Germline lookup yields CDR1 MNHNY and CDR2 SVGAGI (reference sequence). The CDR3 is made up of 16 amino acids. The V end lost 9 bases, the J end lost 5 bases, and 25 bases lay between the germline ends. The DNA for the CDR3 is TGTGCCAGTACATCCAGCCGACGGGATGTTCTTTATGGCTACACCTTC. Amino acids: CASTSSRRDVLYGYTF.

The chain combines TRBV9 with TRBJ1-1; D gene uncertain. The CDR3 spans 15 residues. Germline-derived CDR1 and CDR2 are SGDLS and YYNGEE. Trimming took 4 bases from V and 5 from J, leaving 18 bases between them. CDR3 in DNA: TGTGCCAGCAGCTACTTTATATCGGGAGGGACTGAAGCTTTCTTT. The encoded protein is CASSYFISGGTEAFF.

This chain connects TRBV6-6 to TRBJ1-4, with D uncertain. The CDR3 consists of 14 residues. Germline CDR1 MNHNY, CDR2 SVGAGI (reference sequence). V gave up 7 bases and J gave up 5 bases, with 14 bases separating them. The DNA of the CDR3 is TGTGCCAGCACTAACCCGGGGAAAAATGAAAAACTGTTTTTT. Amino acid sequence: CASTNPGKNEKLFF.

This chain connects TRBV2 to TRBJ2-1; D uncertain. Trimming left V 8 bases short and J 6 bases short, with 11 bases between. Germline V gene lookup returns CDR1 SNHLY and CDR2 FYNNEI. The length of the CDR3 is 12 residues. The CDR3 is CASPISGNEQFF. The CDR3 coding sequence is TGTGCCAGCCCGATCTCGGGCAATGAGCAGTTCTTC.

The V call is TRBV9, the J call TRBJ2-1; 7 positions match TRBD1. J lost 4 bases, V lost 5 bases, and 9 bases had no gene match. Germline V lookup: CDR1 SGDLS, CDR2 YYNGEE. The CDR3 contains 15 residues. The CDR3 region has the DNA TGTGCCAGCAGAGCGACCGGGACAGAATACAATGAGCAGTTCTTC. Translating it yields CASRATGTEYNEQFF.

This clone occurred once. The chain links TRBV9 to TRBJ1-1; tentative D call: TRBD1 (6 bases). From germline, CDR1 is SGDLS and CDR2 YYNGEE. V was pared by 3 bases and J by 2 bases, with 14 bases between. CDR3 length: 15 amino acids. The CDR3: CASSEGGVGNTEAFF. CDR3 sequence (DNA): TGTGCCAGCAGCGAAGGGGGGGTAGGTAACACTGAAGCTTTCTTT.

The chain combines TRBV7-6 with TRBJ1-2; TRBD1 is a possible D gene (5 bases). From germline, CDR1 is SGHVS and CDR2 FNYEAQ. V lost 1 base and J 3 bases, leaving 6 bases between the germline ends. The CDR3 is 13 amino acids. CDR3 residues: CASSLEGYYGYTF. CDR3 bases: TGTGCCAGCAGCTTAGAGGGGTACTATGGCTACACCTTC. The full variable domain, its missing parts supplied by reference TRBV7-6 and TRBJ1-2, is GAGVSQSPRYKVTKRGQDVALRCDPISGHVSLYWYRQALGQGPEFLTYFNYEAQQDKSGLPNDRFSAERPEGSISTLTIQRTEQRDSAMYRCASSLEGYYGYTFGSGTRLTVV.

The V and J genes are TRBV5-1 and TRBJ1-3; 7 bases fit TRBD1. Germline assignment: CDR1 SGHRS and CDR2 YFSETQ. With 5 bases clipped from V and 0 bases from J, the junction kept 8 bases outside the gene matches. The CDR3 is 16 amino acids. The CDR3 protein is CASSFWDSSSGNTIYF. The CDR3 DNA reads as TGCGCCAGCAGTTTCTGGGACAGCAGCTCTGGAAACACCATATATTTT.

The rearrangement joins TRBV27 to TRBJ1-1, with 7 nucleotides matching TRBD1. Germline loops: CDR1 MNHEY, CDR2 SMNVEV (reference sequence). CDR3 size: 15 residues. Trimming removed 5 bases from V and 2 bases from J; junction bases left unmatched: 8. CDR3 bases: TGTGCCAGCAGTCCCGGGACAGACCAAAACACTGAAGCTTTCTTT. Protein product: CASSPGTDQNTEAFF.

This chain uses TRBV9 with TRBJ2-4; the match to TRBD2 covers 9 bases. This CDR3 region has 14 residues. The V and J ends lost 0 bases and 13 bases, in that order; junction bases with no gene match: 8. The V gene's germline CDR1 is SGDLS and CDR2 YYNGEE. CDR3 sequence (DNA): TGTGCCAGCAGCGTAGGGGGGCGGGGGGGCCGGCAGTACTTC. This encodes CASSVGGRGGRQYF. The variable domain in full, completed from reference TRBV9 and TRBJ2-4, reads DSGVTQTPKHLITATGQRVTLRCSPRSGDLSVYWYQQSLDQGLQFLIQYYNGEERAKGNILERFSAQQFPDLHSELNLSSLELGDSALYFCASSVGGRGGRQYFGAGTRLSVL.

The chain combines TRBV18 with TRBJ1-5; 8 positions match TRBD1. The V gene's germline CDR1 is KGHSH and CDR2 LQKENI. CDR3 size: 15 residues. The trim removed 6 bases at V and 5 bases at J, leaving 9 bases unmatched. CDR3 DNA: TGTGCCAGCTCCCCTAGACAGGGGAAGGATCAGCCCCAGCATTTT. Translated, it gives CASSPRQGKDQPQHF.

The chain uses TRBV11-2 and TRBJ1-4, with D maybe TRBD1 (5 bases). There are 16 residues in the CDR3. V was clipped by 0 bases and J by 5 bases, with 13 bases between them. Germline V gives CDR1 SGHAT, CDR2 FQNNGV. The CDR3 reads CASSLDLGRANEKLFF. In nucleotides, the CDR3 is TGTGCCAGCAGCTTAGACCTCGGCAGGGCGAATGAAAAACTGTTTTTT.

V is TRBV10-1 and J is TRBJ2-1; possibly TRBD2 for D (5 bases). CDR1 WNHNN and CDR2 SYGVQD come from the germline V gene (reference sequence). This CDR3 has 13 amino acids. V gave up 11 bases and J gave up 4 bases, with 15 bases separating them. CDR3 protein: CAGEPLGYNEQFF. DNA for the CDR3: TGCGCCGGGGAGCCCCTGGGGTACAATGAGCAGTTCTTC.

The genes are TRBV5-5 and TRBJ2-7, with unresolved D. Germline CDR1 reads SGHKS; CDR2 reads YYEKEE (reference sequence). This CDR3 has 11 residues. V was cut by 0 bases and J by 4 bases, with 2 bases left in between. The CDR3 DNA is TGTGCCAGCAGCTTGGCTTACGAGCAGTACTTC. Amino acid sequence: CASSLAYEQYF.

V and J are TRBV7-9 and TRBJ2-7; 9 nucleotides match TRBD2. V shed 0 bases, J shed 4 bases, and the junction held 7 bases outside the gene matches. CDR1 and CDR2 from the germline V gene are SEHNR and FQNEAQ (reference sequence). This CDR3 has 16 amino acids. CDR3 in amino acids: CASSLALAGFSYEQYF. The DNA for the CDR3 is TGTGCCAGCAGCTTAGCGCTAGCGGGGTTCTCGTACGAGCAGTACTTC. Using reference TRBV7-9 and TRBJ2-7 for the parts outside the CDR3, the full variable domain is DTGVSQNPRHKITKRGQNVTFRCDPISEHNRLYWYRQTLGQGPEFLTYFQNEAQLEKSRLLSDRFSAERPKGSFSTLEIQRTEQGDSAMYLCASSLALAGFSYEQYFGPGTRLTVT.

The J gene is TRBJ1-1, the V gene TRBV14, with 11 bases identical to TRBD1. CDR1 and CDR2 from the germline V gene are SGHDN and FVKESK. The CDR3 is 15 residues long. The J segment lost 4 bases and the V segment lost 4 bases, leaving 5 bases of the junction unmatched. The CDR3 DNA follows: TGTGCCAGCAGCCGCGGGACAGGGGGAGGCACTGAAGCTTTCTTT. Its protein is CASSRGTGGGTEAFF.

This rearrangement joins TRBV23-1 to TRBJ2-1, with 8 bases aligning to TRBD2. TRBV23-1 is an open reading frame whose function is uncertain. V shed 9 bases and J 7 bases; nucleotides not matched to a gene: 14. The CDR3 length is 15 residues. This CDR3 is CARIAGQEGVNEQFF. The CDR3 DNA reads TGCGCCAGGATAGCGGGGCAAGAGGGGGTGAATGAGCAGTTCTTC.

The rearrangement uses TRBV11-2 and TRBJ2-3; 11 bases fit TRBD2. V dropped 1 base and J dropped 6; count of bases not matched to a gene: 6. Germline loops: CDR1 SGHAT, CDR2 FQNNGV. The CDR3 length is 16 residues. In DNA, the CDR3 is TGTGCCAGCAGCTTAGGACTAGCGGGGTCGGGGGATACGCAGTATTTT. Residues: CASSLGLAGSGDTQYF.

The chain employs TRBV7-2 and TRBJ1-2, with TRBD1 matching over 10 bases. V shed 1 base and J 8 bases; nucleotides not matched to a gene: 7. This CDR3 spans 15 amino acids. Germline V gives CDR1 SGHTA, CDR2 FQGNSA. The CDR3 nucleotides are TGTGCCAGCAGCTTAGAGGGGACAGGGGTGGGAGGCTACACCTTC. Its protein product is CASSLEGTGVGGYTF.

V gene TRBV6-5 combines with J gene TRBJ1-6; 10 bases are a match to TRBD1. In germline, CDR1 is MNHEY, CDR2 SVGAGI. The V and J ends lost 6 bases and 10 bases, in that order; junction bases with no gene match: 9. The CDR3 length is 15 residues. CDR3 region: CASSLTGTGVSPLHF. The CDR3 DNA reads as TGTGCCAGCAGCCTTACCGGGACAGGGGTATCACCCCTCCACTTT.

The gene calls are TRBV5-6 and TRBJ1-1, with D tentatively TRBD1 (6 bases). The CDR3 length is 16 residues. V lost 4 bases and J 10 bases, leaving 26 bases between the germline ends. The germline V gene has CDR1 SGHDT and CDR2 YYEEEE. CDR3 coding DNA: TGTGCCAGCAGCCCGACAACCGACAGGTATCCTGGAAGAGCTTTCTTT. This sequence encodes CASSPTTDRYPGRAFF. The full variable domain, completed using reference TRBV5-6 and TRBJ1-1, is DAGVTQSPTHLIKTRGQQVTLRCSPKSGHDTVSWYQQALGQGPQFIFQYYEEEERQRGNFPDRFSGHQFPNYSSELNVNALLLGDSALYLCASSPTTDRYPGRAFFGQGTRLTVV.

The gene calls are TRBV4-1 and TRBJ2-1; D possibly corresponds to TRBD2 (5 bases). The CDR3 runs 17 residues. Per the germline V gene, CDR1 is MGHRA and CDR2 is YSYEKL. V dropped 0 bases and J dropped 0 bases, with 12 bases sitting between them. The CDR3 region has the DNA TGCGCCAGCAGCCAAGATATAGCGTCGAGCTCCTACAATGAGCAGTTCTTC. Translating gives CASSQDIASSSYNEQFF.